The 14 T cell receptor beta chains listed next were all sequenced from one sample in a study of T-cell reconstitution after alpha-beta-depleted transplantation in children. Preparation of the TCRbeta library involved a method that used unique molecular identifiers. TCRdb fed the PCR reads into MiXCR, producing one record per CDR3 protein. There are under 750,000 distinct CDR3 sequences in the sample; about 23% occur only once, and less than 15% lies in the top ten. The sequencing here drew on PBMCs, mostly from graft donor cells, taken 360 days after TCRalphabeta/CD19-depleted stem cell transplant. These receptors all come from a boy under two years old who had a stem cell transplant for acute myeloid leukemia, so the T cells may come from the graft donor.

This clonotype has a count of ten or more. In nucleotides, the CDR3 is TGTGCCAGCAGTAAAACTCCTTCTTCCTACAATGAGCAGTTCTTC. It is translated as CASSKTPSSYNEQFF. This chain joins TRBV28 and TRBJ2-1; no definite D call. V gave up 5 bases and J gave up 1 base, with 12 bases separating them. This CDR3 has 15 amino acids. Germline V lookup: CDR1 MDHEN, CDR2 SYDVKM.

This clonotype was found many times. This sequence joins TRBV20-1 and TRBJ2-7; weak D call: TRBD2 (6 bases). The CDR3 covers 13 residues. The V gene's germline CDR1 is DFQATT and CDR2 SNEGSKA (reference sequence). Between the trimmed V and J ends, which lost 5 bases and 4 bases, there was a span of 15 bases. The CDR3, as DNA: TGCAGTGCTGGAAGGCGGGAACTTTACGAGCAGTACTTC. Residues: CSAGRRELYEQYF.

The count of this clonotype is one. Written as DNA, the CDR3 is TGTGCCAGCAGTCAGAGGGCCGCAACTAATGAAAAACTGTTTTTT. Amino acids: CASSQRAATNEKLFF. The V call is TRBV12-3 or TRBV12-4, the J call TRBJ1-4; D is uncertain. V was cut by 5 bases and J by 0 bases, with 10 bases left in between. The CDR3 is 15 residues long.

J is TRBJ1-5 and V is TRBV5-5, with D maybe TRBD1 (6 bases). V was clipped by 1 base and J by 5 bases, with 10 bases between them. CDR3 length: 14 residues. Germline V CDR1 and CDR2: SGHKS, YYEKEE (reference sequence). The CDR3 is CASSLTGTDQPQHF. CDR3 nucleotides: TGTGCCAGCAGCTTGACAGGGACGGATCAGCCCCAGCATTTT.

The chain joins TRBV5-1 to TRBJ2-7, with 7 bases identical to TRBD1. This CDR3 has 14 amino acids. From germline, CDR1 is SGHRS and CDR2 YFSETQ. The V and J ends lost 2 bases and 2 bases, in that order; junction bases with no gene match: 4. The CDR3 sequence: CASSFIDRAYEQYF. The CDR3 nucleotides are TGCGCCAGCAGCTTCATCGACAGGGCCTACGAGCAGTACTTC.

Ten or more counts support this clonotype. The chain employs TRBV4-3 and TRBJ2-3; TRBD2 aligns across 10 bases. Germline V lookup: CDR1 LGHNA, CDR2 YSLEER. This CDR3 region has 17 residues. With 0 bases clipped from V and 1 base from J, the junction kept 4 bases outside the gene matches. The CDR3 spells CASSQETGTSGTDTQYF. CDR3 bases: TGCGCCAGCAGCCAAGAAACGGGGACTAGCGGCACAGATACGCAGTATTTT.

This sequence joins TRBV4-3 and TRBJ2-1; D possibly corresponds to TRBD1 (5 bases). Trimming stripped 0 bases from V and 4 bases from J, with 10 bases between. Germline V CDR1 and CDR2: LGHNA, YSLEER. The CDR3 spans 15 residues. The CDR3 sequence: CASSQDLGLYNEQFF. In DNA form, the CDR3 reads TGCGCCAGCAGCCAAGATCTGGGGCTTTACAATGAGCAGTTCTTC.

V usage is TRBV20-1 and J usage is TRBJ2-3, with D perhaps matching TRBD2 (7 bases). This CDR3 is built from 14 residues. Trimming took off 3 bases at V and 2 bases at J, with 12 bases between the two ends. Per the germline V gene, CDR1 is DFQATT and CDR2 is SNEGSKA (reference sequence). The CDR3 DNA sequence: TGCAGTGCTAGCGGGGGGCCCTTCACAGATACGCAGTATTTT. Its protein product is CSASGGPFTDTQYF.

Comment on this clonotype: A clone one base away is much larger, so this may be a read error. The chain links TRBV20-1 to TRBJ2-1; D remains unclear. The CDR3 consists of 14 residues. V lost 7 bases, J lost 9 bases, and 22 bases lay in between. CDR1 and CDR2 (germline): DFQATT, SNEGSKA (reference sequence). CDR3 in DNA: TGCAGTGGTGGACGGGCTCCGGTCCCGGCTGAGCAGTTCTTC. This encodes CSGGRAPVPAEQFF.

There are many counts of this clonotype. This rearrangement joins TRBV20-1 to TRBJ2-1, with TRBD1 matching over 8 bases. The CDR3 is made up of 15 amino acids. Germline V gene lookup returns CDR1 DFQATT and CDR2 SNEGSKA (reference sequence). J was trimmed by 2 bases and V by 6 bases; bases with no gene match: 9. The CDR3 protein is CSAPGQAEAYNEQFF. CDR3 nucleotide sequence: TGCAGTGCGCCGGGACAGGCAGAAGCCTACAATGAGCAGTTCTTC.

This clonotype has a count of ten or more. The V and J genes are TRBV12-3 or TRBV12-4 and TRBJ1-5; D ambiguous. Trimming cost V 8 bases and J 1 base, with 15 bases left between them. The CDR3 spans 15 residues. In DNA form, the CDR3 reads TGTGCCAGCGAGTCGGGCCAAGGGAGCAATCAGCCCCAGCATTTT. The encoded protein is CASESGQGSNQPQHF.

This rearrangement joins TRBV6-5 to TRBJ2-1; the match to TRBD1 covers 7 bases. The CDR3 runs to 15 residues. Germline CDR1 is MNHEY and CDR2 is SVGAGI. Losses at the gene ends were 1 base for V and 4 bases for J; bases not matched to a gene: 4. DNA for the CDR3: TGTGCCAGCAGTTACTTCGGGACAGATTACAATGAGCAGTTCTTC. Its protein is CASSYFGTDYNEQFF.

The chain recombines TRBV28 with TRBJ1-6; D might be TRBD1 (5 bases). The CDR3 is 13 amino acids. The V and J ends lost 6 bases and 10 bases respectively, with 13 bases between them. CDR1 and CDR2 (germline): MDHEN, SYDVKM. The CDR3 loop reads CASSSPGISPLHF. The CDR3 DNA reads TGTGCCAGCAGCTCCCCAGGGATCTCACCCCTCCACTTT.

This chain uses TRBV5-1 with TRBJ2-5; maybe TRBD2 (5 bases). This CDR3 is 13 amino acids long. Trimming stripped 2 bases from V and 4 bases from J, with 9 bases between. CDR1 and CDR2 (germline): SGHRS, YFSETQ. This chain's CDR3 is CASSLADSETQYF. In DNA form, the CDR3 reads TGCGCCAGCAGCTTAGCGGACTCAGAGACCCAGTACTTC.